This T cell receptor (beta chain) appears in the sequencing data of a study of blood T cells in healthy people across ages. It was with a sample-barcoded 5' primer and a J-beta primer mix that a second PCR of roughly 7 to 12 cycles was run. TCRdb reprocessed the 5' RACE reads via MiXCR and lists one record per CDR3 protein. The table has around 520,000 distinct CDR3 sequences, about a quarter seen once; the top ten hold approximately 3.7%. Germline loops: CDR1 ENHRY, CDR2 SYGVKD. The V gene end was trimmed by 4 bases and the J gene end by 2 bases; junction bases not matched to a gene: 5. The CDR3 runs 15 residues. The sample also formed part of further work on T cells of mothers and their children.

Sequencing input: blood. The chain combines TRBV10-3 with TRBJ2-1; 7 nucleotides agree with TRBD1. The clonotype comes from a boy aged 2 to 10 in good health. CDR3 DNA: TGTGCCATCAGTGCCGGCCAGGGGGCCTACAATGAGCAGTTCTTC. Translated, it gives CAISAGQGAYNEQFF.